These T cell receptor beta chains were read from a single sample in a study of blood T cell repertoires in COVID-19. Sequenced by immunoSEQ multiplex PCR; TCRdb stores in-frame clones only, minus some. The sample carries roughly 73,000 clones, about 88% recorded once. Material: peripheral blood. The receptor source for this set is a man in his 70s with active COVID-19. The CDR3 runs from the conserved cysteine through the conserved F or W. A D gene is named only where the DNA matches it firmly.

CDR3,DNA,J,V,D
CASSPPGPMGELFF,TGTGCCAGCTCACCACCGGGGCCCATGGGGGAGCTGTTTTTT,TRBJ2-2,TRBV18,NA
CASSEGGDRGNTIYF,TGTGCCAGCAGTGAAGGGGGGGACAGGGGAAACACCATATATTTT,TRBJ1-3,TRBV2,TRBD1
CASSFGQGGYGYTF,TGTGCCAGCAGCTTCGGGCAGGGAGGCTATGGCTACACCTTC,TRBJ1-2,TRBV5-5,NA
CASTGQGRSRNQPQHF,TGTGCCAGCACCGGACAGGGGAGGTCGCGCAATCAGCCCCAGCATTTT,TRBJ1-5,TRBV2,TRBD1
CASSPTGVAYEQYF,TGCGCCAGCAGCCCGACAGGGGTGGCCTACGAGCAGTACTTC,TRBJ2-7,TRBV4-3,TRBD1
CASSPVGGRADTGELFF,TGTGCCAGCAGCCCGGTCGGCGGGAGGGCGGACACCGGGGAGCTGTTTTTT,TRBJ2-2,TRBV5-4,TRBD2
CASTQQGAPLEQYF,TGTGCCAGTACCCAACAGGGGGCCCCCCTCGAGCAGTACTTC,TRBJ2-7,TRBV19,TRBD1
CAIRGRVDEQYF,TGTGCCATCAGGGGCAGGGTGGACGAGCAGTACTTC,TRBJ2-7,TRBV10-3,NA
CAWSAGGMVGSSYEQYF,TGTGCCTGGAGTGCGGGGGGTATGGTGGGGAGCTCCTACGAGCAGTACTTC,TRBJ2-7,TRBV30,TRBD2
CASSPPGTNEKLFF,TGTGCCAGCAGCCCCCCGGGGACTAATGAAAAACTGTTTTTT,TRBJ1-4,TRBV28,NA
CASSQTGDTEAFF,TGTGCCAGCAGCCAAACAGGGGACACTGAAGCTTTCTTT,TRBJ1-1,TRBV14,TRBD1
CAWSDIQGWGANVLTF,TGTGCCTGGAGCGACATCCAGGGTTGGGGGGCCAACGTCCTGACTTTC,TRBJ2-6,TRBV30,NA
CASSVGPSGLNSYNEQFF,TGTGCCAGCAGCGTAGGTCCTAGCGGATTAAACTCCTACAATGAGCAGTTCTTC,TRBJ2-1,TRBV9,TRBD2
CASSQDGAGGREKLFF,TGTGCCAGCAGCCAAGACGGTGCAGGGGGTAGGGAAAAACTGTTTTTT,TRBJ1-4,TRBV3-1/TRBV3-2,TRBD1
CASSPPLAAPDEQFF,TGTGCCAGCAGCCCCCCCCTAGCGGCGCCTGATGAGCAGTTCTTC,TRBJ2-1,TRBV7-9,TRBD2
CATSDPYGYTF,TGTGCCACCAGTGACCCATATGGCTACACCTTC,TRBJ1-2,TRBV24-1,NA